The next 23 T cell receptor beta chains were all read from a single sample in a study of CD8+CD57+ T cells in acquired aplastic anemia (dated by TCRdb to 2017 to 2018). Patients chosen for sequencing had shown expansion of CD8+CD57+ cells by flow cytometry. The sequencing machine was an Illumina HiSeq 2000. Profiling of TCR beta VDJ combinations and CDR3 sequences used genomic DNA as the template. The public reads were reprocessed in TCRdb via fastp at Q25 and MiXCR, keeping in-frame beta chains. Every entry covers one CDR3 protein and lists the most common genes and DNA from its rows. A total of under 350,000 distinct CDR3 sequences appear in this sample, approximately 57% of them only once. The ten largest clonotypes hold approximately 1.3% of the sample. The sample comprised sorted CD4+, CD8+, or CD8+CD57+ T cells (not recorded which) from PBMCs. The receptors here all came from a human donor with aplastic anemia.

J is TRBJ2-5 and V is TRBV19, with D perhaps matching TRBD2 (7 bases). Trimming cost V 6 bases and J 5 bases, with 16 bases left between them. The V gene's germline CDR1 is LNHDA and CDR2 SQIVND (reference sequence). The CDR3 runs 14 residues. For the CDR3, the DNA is TGTGCCAGTAGATCACGGGGGGCCCGGGAGACCCAGTACTTC. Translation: CASRSRGARETQYF.

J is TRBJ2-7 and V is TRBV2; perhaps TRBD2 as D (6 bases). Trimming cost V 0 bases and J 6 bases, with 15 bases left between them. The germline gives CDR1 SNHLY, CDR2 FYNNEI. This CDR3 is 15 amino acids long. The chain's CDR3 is CASSEAGGAVGEQYF. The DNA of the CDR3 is TGTGCCAGCAGTGAAGCTGGAGGGGCAGTGGGCGAGCAGTACTTC.

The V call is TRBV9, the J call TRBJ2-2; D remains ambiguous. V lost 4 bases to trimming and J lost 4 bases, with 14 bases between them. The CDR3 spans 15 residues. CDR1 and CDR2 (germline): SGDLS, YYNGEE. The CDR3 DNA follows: TGTGCCAGCAGCCCCAAAGGTGGGCCCACCGGGGAGCTGTTTTTT. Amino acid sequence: CASSPKGGPTGELFF.

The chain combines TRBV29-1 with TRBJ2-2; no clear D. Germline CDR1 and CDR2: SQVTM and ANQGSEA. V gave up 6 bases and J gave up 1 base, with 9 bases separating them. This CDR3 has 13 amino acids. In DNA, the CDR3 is TGCAGCGTCCCTGACTTGAACACCGGGGAGCTGTTTTTT. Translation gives CSVPDLNTGELFF.

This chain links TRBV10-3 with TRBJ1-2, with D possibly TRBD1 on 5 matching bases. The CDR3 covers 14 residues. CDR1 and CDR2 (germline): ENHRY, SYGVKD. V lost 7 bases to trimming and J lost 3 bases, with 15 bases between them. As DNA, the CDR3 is TGTGCCATCACGCAGGGATCAAGTGACTATGGCTACACCTTC. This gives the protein CAITQGSSDYGYTF.

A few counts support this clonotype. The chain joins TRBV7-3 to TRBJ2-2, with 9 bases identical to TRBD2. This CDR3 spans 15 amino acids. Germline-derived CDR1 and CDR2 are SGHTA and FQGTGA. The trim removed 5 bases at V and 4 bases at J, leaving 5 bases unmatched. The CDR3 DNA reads TGTGCCAGCAGCGACACGACTAGCGGCACCGGGGAGCTGTTTTTT. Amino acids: CASSDTTSGTGELFF. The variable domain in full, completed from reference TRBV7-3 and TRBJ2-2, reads GAGVSQTPSNKVTEKGKYVELRCDPISGHTALYWYRQSLGQGPEFLIYFQGTGAADDSGLPNDRFFAVRPEGSVSTLKIQRTERGDSAVYLCASSDTTSGTGELFFGEGSRLTVL.

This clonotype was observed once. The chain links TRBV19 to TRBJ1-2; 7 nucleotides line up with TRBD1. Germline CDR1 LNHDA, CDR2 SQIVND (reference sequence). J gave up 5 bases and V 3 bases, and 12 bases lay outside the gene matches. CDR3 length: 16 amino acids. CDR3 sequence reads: CASSITGQELQYGYTF. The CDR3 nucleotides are TGTGCCAGTAGTATCACCGGACAGGAACTACAGTATGGCTACACCTTC. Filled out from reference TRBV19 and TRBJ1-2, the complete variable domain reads DGGITQSPKYLFRKEGQNVTLSCEQNLNHDAMYWYRQDPGQGLRLIYYSQIVNDFQKGDIAEGYSVSREKKESFPLTVTSAQKNPTAFYLCASSITGQELQYGYTFGSGTRLTVV.

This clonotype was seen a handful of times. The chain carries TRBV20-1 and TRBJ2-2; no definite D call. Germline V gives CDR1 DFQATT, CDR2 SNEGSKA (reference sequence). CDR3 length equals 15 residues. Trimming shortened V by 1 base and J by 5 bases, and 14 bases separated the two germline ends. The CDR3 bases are TGCAGTGCTAGAGTTCCCGGCCACGGGACCGGGGAGCTGTTTTTT. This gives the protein CSARVPGHGTGELFF.

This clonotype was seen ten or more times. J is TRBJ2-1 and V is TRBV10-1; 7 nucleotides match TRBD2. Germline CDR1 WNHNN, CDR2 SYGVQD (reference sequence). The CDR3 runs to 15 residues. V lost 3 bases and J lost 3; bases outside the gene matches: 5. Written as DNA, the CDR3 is TGCGCCAGCAGTGAAAGCGGGACTTTCTACAATGAGCAGTTCTTC. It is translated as CASSESGTFYNEQFF.

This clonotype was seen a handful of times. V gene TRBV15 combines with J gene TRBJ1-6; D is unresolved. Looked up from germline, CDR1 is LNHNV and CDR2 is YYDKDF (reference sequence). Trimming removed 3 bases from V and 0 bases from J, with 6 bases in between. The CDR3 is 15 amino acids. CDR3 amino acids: CATSRDHSYNSPLHF. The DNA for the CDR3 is TGTGCCACCAGCAGGGATCACTCCTATAATTCACCCCTCCACTTT.

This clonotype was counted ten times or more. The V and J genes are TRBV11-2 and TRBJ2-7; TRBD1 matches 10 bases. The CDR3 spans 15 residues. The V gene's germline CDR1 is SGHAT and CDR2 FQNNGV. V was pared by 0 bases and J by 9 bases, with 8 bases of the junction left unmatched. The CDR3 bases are TGTGCCAGCAGCTTAGATCGACGCCGGGACAGGGGGCAGTACTTC. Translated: CASSLDRRRDRGQYF.

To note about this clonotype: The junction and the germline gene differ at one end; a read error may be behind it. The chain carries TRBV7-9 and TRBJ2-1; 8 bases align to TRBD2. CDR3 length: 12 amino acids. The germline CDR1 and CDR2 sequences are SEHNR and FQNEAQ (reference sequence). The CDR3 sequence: CASSSTAGLELF. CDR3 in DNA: TGTGCCAGCAGCTCAACGGCGGGACTAGAACTCTTC.

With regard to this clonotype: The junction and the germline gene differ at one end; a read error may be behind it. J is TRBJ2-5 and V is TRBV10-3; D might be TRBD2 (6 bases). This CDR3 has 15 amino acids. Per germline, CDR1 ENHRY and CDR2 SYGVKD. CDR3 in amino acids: CSISEGTGGRETQYF. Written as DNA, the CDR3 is TGTTCCATCAGTGAGGGAACTGGGGGGAGAGAGACCCAGTACTTC.

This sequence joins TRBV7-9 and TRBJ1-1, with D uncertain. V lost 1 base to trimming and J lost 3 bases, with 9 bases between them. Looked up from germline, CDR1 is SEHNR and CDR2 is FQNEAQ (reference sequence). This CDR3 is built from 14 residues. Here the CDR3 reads CASSLVFGDTEAFF. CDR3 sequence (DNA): TGTGCCAGCAGCTTAGTATTTGGGGACACTGAAGCTTTCTTT.

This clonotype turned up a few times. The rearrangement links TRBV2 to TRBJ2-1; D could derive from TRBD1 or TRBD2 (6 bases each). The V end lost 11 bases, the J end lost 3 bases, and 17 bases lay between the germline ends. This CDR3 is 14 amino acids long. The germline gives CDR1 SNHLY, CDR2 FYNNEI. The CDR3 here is CAGARGGLYNEQFF. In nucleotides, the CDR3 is TGTGCCGGAGCAAGAGGGGGACTCTACAATGAGCAGTTCTTC.

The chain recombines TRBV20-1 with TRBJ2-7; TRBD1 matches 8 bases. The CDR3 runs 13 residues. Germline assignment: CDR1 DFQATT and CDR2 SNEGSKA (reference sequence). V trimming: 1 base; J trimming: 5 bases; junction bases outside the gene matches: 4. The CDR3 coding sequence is TGCAGTGCTAGAGTTAACAGGGGGAACGAGCAGTACTTC. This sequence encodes CSARVNRGNEQYF.

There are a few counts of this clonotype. The CDR3 coding sequence is TGCGCCAGCAGCTTGTGGGCGACAGCGGTTCACCTCACAGATACGCAGTATTTT. Its translation: CASSLWATAVHLTDTQYF. The gene calls are TRBV5-1 and TRBJ2-3; D possibly uses TRBD1 or TRBD2 (5 bases each). Between the trimmed V and J ends, which lost 1 base and 2 bases, there was a span of 20 bases. CDR1 SGHRS and CDR2 YFSETQ come from the germline V gene. The CDR3 has 18 residues.

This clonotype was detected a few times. This CDR3 is CASSLDNTGELFF. The DNA of the CDR3 is TGCGCCAGCAGCTTGGACAACACCGGGGAGCTGTTTTTT. The V call is TRBV5-1, the J call TRBJ2-2; D is uncertain. The CDR3 consists of 13 residues. With 0 bases removed from V and 2 bases from J, the gap between germline ends came to 2 bases. Germline V gene lookup returns CDR1 SGHRS and CDR2 YFSETQ.

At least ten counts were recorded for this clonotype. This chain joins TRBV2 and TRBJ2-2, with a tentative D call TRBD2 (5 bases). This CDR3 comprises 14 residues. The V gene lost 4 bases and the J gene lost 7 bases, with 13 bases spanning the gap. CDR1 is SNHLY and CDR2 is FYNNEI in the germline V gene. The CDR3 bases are TGTGCCAGCAGTGTGGGAAGGGAGATCGGGGAGCTGTTTTTT. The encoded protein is CASSVGREIGELFF.

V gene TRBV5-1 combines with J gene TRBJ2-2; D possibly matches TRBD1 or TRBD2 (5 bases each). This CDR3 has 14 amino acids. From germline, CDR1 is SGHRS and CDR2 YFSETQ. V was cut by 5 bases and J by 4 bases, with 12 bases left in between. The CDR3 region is CASRQGRGTGELFF. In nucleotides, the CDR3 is TGCGCCAGCAGGCAGGGTCGGGGCACCGGGGAGCTGTTTTTT.

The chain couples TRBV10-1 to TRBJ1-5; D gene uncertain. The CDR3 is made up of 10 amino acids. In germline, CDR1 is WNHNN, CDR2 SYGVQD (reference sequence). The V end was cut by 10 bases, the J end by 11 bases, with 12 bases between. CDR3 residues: CAKARMSQHF. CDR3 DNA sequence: TGCGCCAAAGCCCGGATGTCCCAGCATTTT.

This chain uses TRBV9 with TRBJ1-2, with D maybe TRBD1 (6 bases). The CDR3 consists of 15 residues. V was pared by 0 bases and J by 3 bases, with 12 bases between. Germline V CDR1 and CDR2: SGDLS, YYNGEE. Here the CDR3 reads CASSVAPRQDYGYTF. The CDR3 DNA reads TGTGCCAGCAGCGTAGCTCCCAGACAGGACTATGGCTACACCTTC.

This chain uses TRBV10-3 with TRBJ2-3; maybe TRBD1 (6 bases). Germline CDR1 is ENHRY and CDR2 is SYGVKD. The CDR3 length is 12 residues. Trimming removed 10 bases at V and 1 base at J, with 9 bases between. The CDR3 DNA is TGTGCCACGCGACAGGGCACAGATACGCAGTATTTT. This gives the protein CATRQGTDTQYF.